This TCR beta chain was captured in a study of cytomegalovirus exposure and HLA in healthy donors. Study findings and constraints: About 180 TCR beta chains were listed as cytomegalovirus-associated.

About this clone itself: Its matching antigen is unknown.

Using immunoSEQ multiplex PCR, the repertoire was profiled, and TCRdb retains in-frame clones only, with some absent. The profile shows roughly 140,000 clones, 85% to 90% of them singletons. The source of this sequence is a woman aged 18 to 35 in good health and CMV-seropositive. The source material was PBMCs.

CDR3 coding DNA: TGTGCCTACGGGACTCGGGAGACCCAGTACTTC. Protein product: CAYGTRETQYF. The rearrangement joins TRBV30 to TRBJ2-5, with D possibly being TRBD2 (6 bases). V lost 7 bases and J 5 bases, leaving 11 bases between the germline ends. Germline CDR1 GTSNPN, CDR2 SVGIG (reference sequence). CDR3 length equals 11 residues.